Below, 8 T cell receptor beta chains from the same sample are listed, as sequenced in a study of cytomegalovirus exposure and HLA in healthy donors. The primer mix had 60 Vbeta and 13 Jbeta primers. This table comes from immunoSEQ multiplex PCR, and its TCRdb copy is limited to in-frame clones, with some not included. Counted here are about 97,000 clones, 65% to 80% occurring once; the ten biggest clones make up about 10%. Material: PBMCs. The source is a man aged 50 to 60 in good health and CMV-seronegative.

J is TRBJ1-2 and V is TRBV15, with 7 bases fitting TRBD1. The trim removed 5 bases at V and 3 bases at J, leaving 6 bases unmatched. Germline CDR1 LNHNV, CDR2 YYDKDF (reference sequence). The CDR3 covers 14 residues. The CDR3 DNA reads TGTGCCACCAGCTTGGACAGGTGGGACTATGGCTACACCTTC. Translation: CATSLDRWDYGYTF.

The CDR3, as DNA: TGTGCCACCACGGGGGTTGGGGACAATCAGCCCCAGCATTTT. Protein sequence: CATTGVGDNQPQHF. The V call is TRBV28, the J call TRBJ1-5; possible D gene TRBD1, 5 bases. V was clipped by 10 bases and J by 3 bases, with 16 bases between them. The germline CDR1 and CDR2 sequences are MDHEN and SYDVKM. The CDR3 loop spans 14 amino acids.

The sample holds one count of this clone. V usage is TRBV9 and J usage is TRBJ2-7, with 7 bases identical to TRBD2. The CDR3 sequence is 15 residues long. Trimming cost V 0 bases and J 3 bases; bases outside gene matches: 6. Germline values: CDR1 SGDLS, CDR2 YYNGEE. The CDR3 is CASSVERDRYYEQYF. DNA for the CDR3: TGTGCCAGCAGCGTAGAGCGGGACCGGTACTACGAGCAGTACTTC. The full variable domain, completed using reference TRBV9 and TRBJ2-7, is DSGVTQTPKHLITATGQRVTLRCSPRSGDLSVYWYQQSLDQGLQFLIQYYNGEERAKGNILERFSAQQFPDLHSELNLSSLELGDSALYFCASSVERDRYYEQYFGPGTRLTVT.

The V and J genes are TRBV29-1 and TRBJ2-7; 10 bases are shared with TRBD1. CDR1 is SQVTM, CDR2 ANQGSEA, per germline. V shed 3 bases and J 2 bases; nucleotides not matched to a gene: 10. The CDR3 totals 16 residues. The chain's CDR3 is CSVDGTGVKGTYEQYF. DNA for the CDR3: TGCAGCGTTGATGGGACAGGGGTTAAAGGGACCTACGAGCAGTACTTC.

This chain connects TRBV6-5 to TRBJ2-5; TRBD2 might be the D (6 bases). The V gene lost 4 bases and the J gene lost 2 bases, with 14 bases spanning the gap. The CDR3 contains 15 residues. CDR1 is MNHEY, CDR2 SVGAGI, per germline. Here the CDR3 reads CASSFDSGYQETQYF. The CDR3 nucleotides are TGTGCCAGCAGTTTCGATAGCGGCTATCAAGAGACCCAGTACTTC.

The chain employs TRBV9 and TRBJ2-1; D perhaps matches TRBD2 (6 bases). This CDR3 region has 16 residues. Germline V gene lookup returns CDR1 SGDLS and CDR2 YYNGEE. Deletions cut 5 bases from V and 2 bases from J, with 17 bases between. The CDR3 coding sequence is TGTGCCAGCAGTGGAAAAGTGGGCGGGGCCTACAATGAGCAGTTCTTC. Residues: CASSGKVGGAYNEQFF.

Remarks on this clone: At one end, the junction sequence differs from germline, possibly due to a read error. The chain is built from TRBV2 and TRBJ2-7; 11 bases agree with TRBD2. The germline V gene has CDR1 SNHLY and CDR2 FYNNEI. This CDR3 is built from 14 residues. The DNA of the CDR3 is TGTGCCAGCGTCCCACTAGCGGGGGCCCAGTTTGAGGACTTC. It is translated as CASVPLAGAQFEDF.

The rearrangement links TRBV2 to TRBJ1-5; the D gene is possibly TRBD1 (5 bases). The CDR3 totals 12 residues. V gave up 5 bases and J gave up 4 bases, with 6 bases separating them. Germline CDR1 reads SNHLY; CDR2 reads FYNNEI. CDR3 bases: TGTGCCAGCAGTCGACAGAATCAGCCCCAGCATTTT. Its translation is CASSRQNQPQHF.